This passage covers 5 T cell receptor beta chains from one sample sequenced in a study of T-cell reconstitution after alpha-beta-depleted transplantation in children. The authors prepared the TCRbeta library with unique molecular identifiers. TCRdb analysed the PCR reads with MiXCR anew, one entry per CDR3 protein. The data contain almost 400,000 distinct CDR3 sequences, about 20% of them singletons. Sequences were derived from PBMCs from the stem cell graft donor, sampled from the stem cell graft. The receptors come from a human donor who donated a stem cell graft to a child with acute myeloid leukemia.

The chain carries TRBV20-1 and TRBJ2-3; D not resolved. Germline-derived CDR1 and CDR2 are DFQATT and SNEGSKA (reference sequence). This CDR3 has 12 amino acids. The V end lost 3 bases, the J end lost 2 bases, and 6 bases lay between the germline ends. The CDR3 loop reads CSARAPTDTQYF. The CDR3 region has the DNA TGCAGTGCTAGGGCTCCCACAGATACGCAGTATTTT.

The genes are TRBV7-2 and TRBJ2-7; 8 bases map to TRBD2. The germline gives CDR1 SGHTA, CDR2 FQGNSA. The CDR3 runs to 15 residues. The junction had 6 bases not matched to a gene; V was cut back by 5 bases and J by 0 bases. This CDR3 is CASSGYGRGSYEQYF. CDR3 bases: TGTGCCAGCAGCGGGTACGGGAGGGGCTCCTACGAGCAGTACTTC.

This clonotype was seen a few times. This rearrangement joins TRBV4-3 to TRBJ2-5, with 12 nucleotides matching TRBD2. With V trimmed by 7 bases and J by 3 bases, 6 bases remained unmatched. CDR1 is LGHNA, CDR2 YSLEER, per germline. This CDR3 has 15 residues. CDR3 DNA sequence: TGCGCCAGCACCCCTAGCGGGAGGGCCGAAGAGACCCAGTACTTC. Encoded protein: CASTPSGRAEETQYF.

This clonotype was seen a few times. This sequence joins TRBV12-3 or TRBV12-4 and TRBJ1-5; D ambiguous. V was shortened by 5 bases and J by 6 bases, with 8 bases between the two germline ends. The CDR3 has 12 amino acids. CDR3 coding DNA: TGTGCCAGCAGTGTACCGGGTCAGCCCCAGCATTTT. Its translation: CASSVPGQPQHF.

This clonotype appeared many times. The CDR3 bases are TGCAGTGCTAAGCGGGACAGGGGGCCAAGTGAAGCTTTCTTT. Amino acids: CSAKRDRGPSEAFF. The genes are TRBV20-1 and TRBJ1-1; 12 bases match TRBD1. J was trimmed by 7 bases and V by 4 bases; bases with no gene match: 7. The CDR3 contains 14 residues. Germline CDR1 reads DFQATT; CDR2 reads SNEGSKA (reference sequence).